Presented here are 9 T cell receptor beta chains from one specimen sequenced in a study of T cell changes during pregnancy in multiple sclerosis. Clones were read by immunoSEQ multiplex PCR, and TCRdb kept only the in-frame ones, dropping some. Of 60,000 to 65,000 clones detected, more than 90% appear once; the ten largest clones hold about 1.5%. The specimen was peripheral blood, collected in the second trimester of pregnancy. These receptors all stem from a female donor with multiple sclerosis, enrolled in a pregnancy study.

A few counts support this clone. Its ends do not fully match the called genes, so a read error is possible. This rearrangement joins TRBV29-1 to TRBJ1-1, with D possibly matching TRBD1 (5 bases). This CDR3 has 12 residues. Germline V gene sequence: CDR1 SQVTM, CDR2 ANQGSEA. Written as DNA, the CDR3 is TGCAGCGTGGAAGGACAGAACACTGAAGCTTTCTTT. Its protein product is CSVEGQNTEAFF.

The rearrangement uses TRBV6-1 and TRBJ2-3; D unresolved. V lost 3 bases and J lost 2, with 6 bases in between. Germline V gene sequence: CDR1 MNHNS, CDR2 SASEGT. The CDR3 contains 13 residues. This CDR3 is CASSDTYTDTQYF. CDR3 in DNA: TGTGCCAGCAGTGATACTTACACAGATACGCAGTATTTT.

The chain employs TRBV18 and TRBJ2-2; the D gene is possibly TRBD1 (5 bases). The CDR3 runs to 15 residues. Trimming shortened V by 3 bases and J by 6 bases, and 14 bases separated the two germline ends. The germline CDR1 and CDR2 sequences are KGHSH and LQKENI. The CDR3 DNA reads TGTGCCAGCTCACCGTACGTTACAGGCGCCGGGGAGCTGTTTTTT. It is translated as CASSPYVTGAGELFF. The whole variable domain, filled in from reference TRBV18 and TRBJ2-2, reads NAGVMQNPRHLVRRRGQEARLRCSPMKGHSHVYWYRQLPEEGLKFMVYLQKENIIDESGMPKERFSAEFPKEGPSILRIQQVVRGDSAAYFCASSPYVTGAGELFFGEGSRLTVL.

The J gene is TRBJ1-5, the V gene TRBV10-3, with D perhaps TRBD1 (5 bases). This CDR3 is built from 16 residues. Looked up from germline, CDR1 is ENHRY and CDR2 is SYGVKD. The germline V and J ends were trimmed by 0 bases and 5 bases, with 14 bases remaining between them. Here the CDR3 reads CAISESGGGWDQPQHF. CDR3 nucleotides: TGTGCCATCAGTGAGTCTGGGGGGGGGTGGGATCAGCCCCAGCATTTT.

The chain recombines TRBV7-9 with TRBJ1-4, with 7 bases identical to TRBD1. This CDR3 contains 16 residues. CDR1 is SEHNR and CDR2 is FQNEAQ in the germline V gene (reference sequence). The V gene end was trimmed by 3 bases and the J gene end by 7 bases; junction bases not matched to a gene: 11. CDR3 DNA: TGTGCCAGCAGCTTGGGAGACAGGGATGGCGGTGAAAAACTGTTTTTT. Amino acids: CASSLGDRDGGEKLFF.

The chain links TRBV2 to TRBJ2-3; 13 positions agree with TRBD2. The J segment lost 6 bases and the V segment lost 6 bases, leaving 9 bases of the junction unmatched. Germline V gene sequence: CDR1 SNHLY, CDR2 FYNNEI. The CDR3 is made up of 16 amino acids. The CDR3: CASSRGLAGEADTQYF. DNA for the CDR3: TGTGCCAGCAGCCGAGGACTAGCGGGAGAGGCGGATACGCAGTATTTT. Full variable domain (rest looked up from reference TRBV2 and TRBJ2-3): EPEVTQTPSHQVTQMGQEVILRCVPISNHLYFYWYRQILGQKVEFLVSFYNNEISEKSEIFDDQFSVERPDGSNFTLKIRSTKLEDSAMYFCASSRGLAGEADTQYFGPGTRLTVL.

Notes on this clone: Other nucleotide sequences in the sample specify the same CDR3. This chain uses TRBV11-2 with TRBJ2-1; D is possibly TRBD2 (5 bases). There are 13 residues in the CDR3. The ends were cut back, 1 base at V and 7 bases at J, with 8 bases in the middle. The germline V gene has CDR1 SGHAT and CDR2 FQNNGV. CDR3 sequence (DNA): TGTGCCAGCAGCTTAGTAGAGGGAAATGAGCAGTTCTTC. It translates to CASSLVEGNEQFF.

The chain joins TRBV5-1 to TRBJ2-7; 7 bases align to TRBD1. V shed 5 bases, J shed 2 bases, and the junction held 13 bases outside the gene matches. Germline V gene sequence: CDR1 SGHRS, CDR2 YFSETQ. The CDR3 runs 16 residues. The CDR3 DNA reads TGCGCCAGCAGGCGTGATCCGGGACAGAGCCCCTACGAGCAGTACTTC. This codes for CASRRDPGQSPYEQYF.

V gene TRBV6-6 combines with J gene TRBJ1-3; D perhaps matches TRBD1 (5 bases). Germline CDR1 reads MNHNY; CDR2 reads SVGAGI (reference sequence). Trimming took 7 bases from V and 0 from J, leaving 16 bases between them. The CDR3 extends over 16 amino acids. The CDR3 sequence is CASTRQPGSSGNTIYF. The CDR3 DNA follows: TGTGCCAGCACCCGACAGCCGGGTTCCTCTGGAAACACCATATATTTT.